Shown below are 13 T cell receptor beta chains from a single sample sequenced in a study of T cells after yellow fever vaccination. Via MiXCR, TCRdb re-called the 5' RACE reads, giving one row per CDR3 protein. The repertoire holds some 350,000 distinct CDR3 sequences, more than 5.5% seen once, with about 15% in the top ten. The sequenced sample was PBMCs, obtained 5 days after the yellow fever booster vaccination. The origin of the receptors is a man between 25 and 39 years old who received the YFV17D yellow fever vaccine.

The V gene is TRBV6-5, the J gene TRBJ1-6; D is unresolved. In germline, CDR1 is MNHEY, CDR2 SVGAGI. CDR3 length equals 12 residues. With 6 bases removed from V and 10 bases from J, the gap between germline ends came to 10 bases. The CDR3 loop is CASRPRGSPLHF. CDR3 DNA sequence: TGTGCCAGCAGACCTCGGGGATCACCCCTCCACTTT.

The sample holds many counts of this clonotype. The rearrangement uses TRBV12-3 or TRBV12-4 and TRBJ2-3, with D maybe TRBD2 (5 bases). Trimming stripped 1 base from V and 0 bases from J, with 8 bases between. The CDR3 totals 15 residues. The CDR3 bases are TGTGCCAGCAGTTTAGATGGGAGTAGCACAGATACGCAGTATTTT. It codes for CASSLDGSSTDTQYF.

This sequence joins TRBV30 and TRBJ2-7, with no clear D. The CDR3 sequence is 13 residues long. Trimming pared 4 bases from V and 5 bases from J, leaving 15 bases between. Germline V gene lookup returns CDR1 GTSNPN and CDR2 SVGIG (reference sequence). CDR3 nucleotides: TGTGCCTGGAATAAAAAAGGTACCGACGAGCAGTACTTC. Encoded protein: CAWNKKGTDEQYF.

The rearrangement uses TRBV5-1 and TRBJ1-1; TRBD1 aligns across 8 bases. The junction had 4 bases not matched to a gene; V was cut back by 8 bases and J by 1 base. Germline CDR1 SGHRS, CDR2 YFSETQ. The CDR3 has 13 residues. Written as DNA, the CDR3 is TGCGCCAGTGGACAGGGCCCGAACACTGAAGCTTTCTTT. Translating it yields CASGQGPNTEAFF.

This clonotype was recorded at least ten times. The chain carries TRBV20-1 and TRBJ2-5; 9 nucleotides match TRBD2. The CDR3 is made up of 13 amino acids. After removal of 3 bases from V and 4 bases from J, the junction contained 3 bases not matched to a gene. CDR1 DFQATT and CDR2 SNEGSKA come from the germline V gene (reference sequence). This CDR3 is CSASRREGETQYF. CDR3 DNA sequence: TGCAGTGCTAGTCGGCGGGAGGGAGAGACCCAGTACTTC.

Remarks on this clonotype: A much larger clone differs by one base, so this may be a read error. The V and J genes are TRBV12-3 or TRBV12-4 and TRBJ2-5; perhaps TRBD1 as D (6 bases). CDR3 length equals 17 residues. The CDR3, as DNA: TGTGCCATCAGTTTAGCGCTAGCAGGGGCGAAAGGCGAGACCCAGTACTTC. Translation gives CAISLALAGAKGETQYF.

CDR3 sequence reads: CASRDSGRGEQFF. As DNA, the CDR3 is TGTGCCAGCAGGGATAGCGGGAGGGGTGAGCAGTTCTTC. This rearrangement joins TRBV3-1 to TRBJ2-1, with 11 bases aligning to TRBD2. CDR3 length: 13 residues. Germline lookup yields CDR1 LGHDT and CDR2 YNNKEL (reference sequence). With V trimmed by 6 bases and J by 9 bases, 4 bases remained unmatched.

This clonotype was picked up a small number of times. DNA for the CDR3: TGTGCCATCAGTGACTCTTCACCGGGACAGGGGAATGAAAAACTGTTTTTT. Its translation: CAISDSSPGQGNEKLFF. This chain joins TRBV10-3 and TRBJ1-4; 10 bases are shared with TRBD1. From germline, CDR1 is ENHRY and CDR2 SYGVKD. The CDR3 covers 17 residues. Unmatched junction bases numbered 9, after V lost 3 bases and J lost 5 bases.

This clonotype has ten or more counts. V is TRBV7-7 and J is TRBJ2-1, with TRBD1 as a possible D gene (6 bases). With 3 bases removed from V and 4 bases from J, the gap between germline ends came to 16 bases. CDR1 is SSHAT and CDR2 is FNYEAQ in the germline V gene (reference sequence). CDR3 size: 16 residues. This chain's CDR3 is CASSFNPGTPYNEQFF. The CDR3, as DNA: TGTGCCAGCAGCTTCAACCCAGGGACACCTTACAATGAGCAGTTCTTC.

This clonotype was recorded many times. This chain links TRBV7-2 with TRBJ2-3; tentatively, D is TRBD2 (6 bases). Germline-derived CDR1 and CDR2 are SGHTA and FQGNSA. The CDR3 has 15 amino acids. Trimming stripped 3 bases from V and 4 bases from J, with 14 bases between. The CDR3 region has the DNA TGTGCCAGCAGCTTTGGGGCGGGGAACTCAGATACGCAGTATTTT. Its protein is CASSFGAGNSDTQYF.

The V gene is TRBV29-1, the J gene TRBJ1-1; D is unresolved. Germline V gene data show CDR1 as SQVTM and CDR2 as ANQGSEA. V lost 2 bases, J lost 9 bases, and 10 bases lay in between. The CDR3 contains 11 residues. CDR3 protein: CSVEPRAQAFF. Written as DNA, the CDR3 is TGCAGCGTTGAACCCCGGGCTCAAGCTTTCTTT.

This clonotype was seen at least ten times. The rearrangement links TRBV10-2 to TRBJ1-3; D gene uncertain. The germline V gene encodes CDR1 WSHSY and CDR2 SAAADI. V shed 2 bases and J shed 2 bases, with 10 bases lying between them. The CDR3 extends over 15 amino acids. The CDR3 nucleotides read TGCGCCAGCAGTGAGCCGCCGCGGACTGGAAACACCATATATTTT. This gives the protein CASSEPPRTGNTIYF.

Only a few counts were recorded for this clonotype. A much larger clone sits a single nucleotide away, making a read error possible. The chain has TRBV5-1 and TRBJ2-7; 10 bases map to TRBD1. This CDR3 has 14 residues. V was pared by 4 bases and J by 2 bases, with 3 bases of the junction left unmatched. The germline V gene encodes CDR1 SGHRS and CDR2 YFSETQ. DNA for the CDR3: TGCGCCAGCAGCACGGGACAGGGGACCTACGAGCAGTACTTC. Translation gives CASSTGQGTYEQYF.